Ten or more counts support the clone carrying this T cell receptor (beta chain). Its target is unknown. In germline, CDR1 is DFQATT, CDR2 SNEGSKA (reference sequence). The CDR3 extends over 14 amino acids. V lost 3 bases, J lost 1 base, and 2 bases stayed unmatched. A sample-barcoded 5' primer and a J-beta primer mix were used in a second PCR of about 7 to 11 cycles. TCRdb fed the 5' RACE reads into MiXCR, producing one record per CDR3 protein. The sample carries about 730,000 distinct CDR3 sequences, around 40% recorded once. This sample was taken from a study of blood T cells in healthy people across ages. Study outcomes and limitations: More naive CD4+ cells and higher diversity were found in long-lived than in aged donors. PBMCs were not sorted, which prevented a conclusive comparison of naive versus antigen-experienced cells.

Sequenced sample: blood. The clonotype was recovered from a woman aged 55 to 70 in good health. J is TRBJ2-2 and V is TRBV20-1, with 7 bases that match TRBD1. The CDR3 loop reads CSARPGGNTGELFF. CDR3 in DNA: TGCAGTGCTAGGCCAGGGGGGAACACCGGGGAGCTGTTTTTT.